One sample yielded the 11 T cell receptor beta chains listed below, sequenced in a study of early T cells in non-severe SARS-CoV-2 infection. TCRdb passed the 5' RACE reads through MiXCR, listing each CDR3 protein once. The profile covers some 42,000 distinct CDR3 sequences, with about 5.9% appearing a single time and 7.5% to 8.5% taken by the ten largest. Specimen: whole blood, collected at baseline. These receptors were obtained from an adult who was a healthcare worker with PCR-confirmed SARS-CoV-2 infection or an uninfected control (not recorded which).

This clonotype was detected ten times or more. V and J are TRBV5-6 and TRBJ1-1; D ambiguous. In germline, CDR1 is SGHDT, CDR2 YYEEEE. The CDR3 covers 12 residues. Trimming took off 2 bases at V and 5 bases at J, with 7 bases between the two ends. CDR3 coding DNA: TGTGCCAGCAGCTTTTCGGGGACTGAAGCTTTCTTT. The encoded protein is CASSFSGTEAFF.

This clonotype appeared many times. The CDR3 sequence is CASSFGTGDEQYF. The CDR3 coding sequence is TGTGCCAGCAGTTTCGGGACAGGGGACGAGCAGTACTTC. The V gene is TRBV12-3 or TRBV12-4, the J gene TRBJ2-7; 10 nucleotides line up with TRBD1. The V and J ends lost 3 bases and 5 bases, in that order; junction bases with no gene match: 1. This CDR3 is built from 13 residues.

This clonotype was observed many times. The chain carries TRBV7-9 and TRBJ2-4, with a weak D call TRBD1 (6 bases). Germline-derived CDR1 and CDR2 are SEHNR and FQNEAQ (reference sequence). The CDR3 runs 16 residues. V was cut by 1 base and J by 2 bases, with 12 bases left in between. Written as DNA, the CDR3 is TGTGCCAGCAGCTTAGTGACAGGTCGAACCAAAAACATTCAGTACTTC. Translating it yields CASSLVTGRTKNIQYF.

The table lists this clonotype with many counts. In nucleotides, the CDR3 is TGTGCCAGCAGCTTAGGGACTAGCGCGTACAATGAGCAGTTCTTC. This gives the protein CASSLGTSAYNEQFF. The rearrangement links TRBV7-9 to TRBJ2-1; TRBD2 aligns across 9 bases. The CDR3 is 15 amino acids. J lost 4 bases, V lost 1 base, and 2 bases had no gene match. Germline loops: CDR1 SEHNR, CDR2 FQNEAQ (reference sequence).

This clonotype was observed a few times. The V and J genes are TRBV20-1 and TRBJ2-5, with D possibly TRBD2 on 5 matching bases. Germline V gene lookup returns CDR1 DFQATT and CDR2 SNEGSKA (reference sequence). The CDR3 runs to 14 residues. The V end was cut by 1 base, the J end by 4 bases, with 13 bases between. The CDR3 region has the DNA TGCAGTGCTAGAGCGAGGCTAGCCCCAGAGACCCAGTACTTC. This gives the protein CSARARLAPETQYF.

This clonotype was seen a handful of times. The chain joins TRBV7-9 to TRBJ2-3, with D possibly being TRBD2 (6 bases). The CDR3 sequence is 13 residues long. Between the trimmed V and J ends, which lost 5 bases and 4 bases, there was a span of 10 bases. Germline CDR1 is SEHNR and CDR2 is FQNEAQ (reference sequence). The CDR3 DNA sequence: TGTGCCAGCAGCCAAGGGACTCCAGATACGCAGTATTTT. This codes for CASSQGTPDTQYF. The full variable domain, rest sourced from reference TRBV7-9 and TRBJ2-3, is DTGVSQNPRHKITKRGQNVTFRCDPISEHNRLYWYRQTLGQGPEFLTYFQNEAQLEKSRLLSDRFSAERPKGSFSTLEIQRTEQGDSAMYLCASSQGTPDTQYFGPGTRLTVL.

This clonotype was counted a few times. The rearrangement joins TRBV20-1 to TRBJ2-7; TRBD2 is a possible D gene (6 bases). Trimming pared 6 bases from V and 3 bases from J, leaving 12 bases between. The CDR3 is 12 residues long. CDR1 is DFQATT and CDR2 is SNEGSKA in the germline V gene (reference sequence). CDR3 in amino acids: CSAPGLYYEQYF. CDR3 nucleotide sequence: TGCAGTGCCCCGGGACTCTACTACGAGCAGTACTTC.

The CDR3 coding sequence is TGTGCCAGCAGCTTAGGAGGGGGCAGTAGCACAGATACGCAGTATTTT. Translation gives CASSLGGGSSTDTQYF. The genes are TRBV7-2 and TRBJ2-3; 7 nucleotides agree with TRBD1. The CDR3 loop spans 16 amino acids. The junction had 4 bases not matched to a gene; V was cut back by 1 base and J by 0 bases. Germline assignment: CDR1 SGHTA and CDR2 FQGNSA.

V is TRBV12-3 or TRBV12-4 and J is TRBJ1-2, with D unresolved. The V gene lost 3 bases and the J gene lost 7 bases, with 15 bases spanning the gap. The CDR3 contains 14 residues. In DNA form, the CDR3 reads TGTGCCAGCAGTTTCCCGGGGATCAACCTTGGCTACACCTTC. Protein: CASSFPGINLGYTF.

This clonotype was counted many times. The genes are TRBV25-1 and TRBJ1-6, with TRBD1 matching over 7 bases. Germline V gene lookup returns CDR1 MGHDK and CDR2 SYGVNS. V shed 5 bases and J 9 bases; nucleotides not matched to a gene: 10. This CDR3 has 15 residues. The chain's CDR3 is CASSSDRVQGSPLHF. CDR3 DNA sequence: TGTGCCAGCAGTAGTGACAGGGTCCAGGGTTCACCCCTCCACTTT.

A few counts support this clonotype. The chain joins TRBV20-1 to TRBJ2-5; TRBD2 agrees at 12 bases. J gave up 5 bases and V 4 bases, and 5 bases lay outside the gene matches. This CDR3 has 14 amino acids. Germline lookup yields CDR1 DFQATT and CDR2 SNEGSKA (reference sequence). CDR3 residues: CSAKGLAGLETQYF. As DNA, the CDR3 is TGCAGTGCTAAGGGACTAGCGGGTTTGGAGACCCAGTACTTC.